The 3 T cell receptor beta chains listed next were all sequenced from one sample in a study of vaccination and CD4 T cells after COVID-19. The antigens for these receptors are not known. Sequenced with the Oncomine TCR Beta short-read assay was DNA taken from cultured CD4+ T cells. In TCRdb, the PCR reads were re-called with MiXCR into one record per CDR3 protein. The table shows 4,500 or so distinct CDR3 sequences, with under 50% occurring only once. Documented treatment: approximately 9-day PBMC culture with coronavirus spike peptide pools or control peptides (ViraFEST assay). The sequenced material came from CD4+ T cells from blood, cultured in vitro. These receptors were collected from a human donor who had recovered from COVID-19.

V usage is TRBV7-2 and J usage is TRBJ2-5, with a weak D call TRBD2 (6 bases). This CDR3 region has 16 residues. Germline CDR1 and CDR2: SGHTA and FQGNSA. The V and J ends lost 2 bases and 0 bases respectively, with 13 bases between them. In DNA, the CDR3 is TGTGCCAGCAGCTTACTTAGCGGAGCAAACCAAGAGACCCAGTACTTC. It specifies CASSLLSGANQETQYF.

This clonotype was found a few times. The J gene is TRBJ2-5, the V gene TRBV20-1; 13 bases line up with TRBD2. With V trimmed by 3 bases and J by 4 bases, 8 bases remained unmatched. Germline V gives CDR1 DFQATT, CDR2 SNEGSKA (reference sequence). The CDR3 runs to 16 residues. CDR3 in amino acids: CSASRTSGGASETQYF. The DNA of the CDR3 is TGCAGTGCTAGCCGCACTAGCGGGGGGGCATCAGAGACCCAGTACTTC.

Within the sample, this clonotype is hyperexpanded. The chain carries TRBV7-9 and TRBJ1-2; TRBD1 is a possible D gene (5 bases). V lost 1 base and J 2 bases, leaving 8 bases between the germline ends. From germline, CDR1 is SEHNR and CDR2 FQNEAQ (reference sequence). The CDR3 covers 14 residues. The CDR3 here is CASSLVSGNYGYTF. The CDR3 coding sequence is TGTGCCAGCAGCTTAGTGTCAGGGAACTATGGCTACACCTTC.